This T cell receptor beta chain was observed in a study of early T cells in non-severe SARS-CoV-2 infection. This clonotype was seen ten or more times. This CDR3 is 15 amino acids long. Trimming removed 2 bases at V and 3 bases at J, with 14 bases between. The germline CDR1 and CDR2 sequences are SGHTA and FQGNSA. TCRdb fed the 5' RACE reads into MiXCR, producing one record per CDR3 protein. In the table there are 50,000 to 65,000 distinct CDR3 sequences, about 8.9% of which are singletons. The TCR sequence derives from an adult who was a healthcare worker with PCR-confirmed SARS-CoV-2 infection or an uninfected control (not recorded which). The chain recombines TRBV7-2 with TRBJ2-7, with a tentative D call TRBD2 (7 bases). The material sequenced was whole blood. This CDR3 reads CASSLRAGHLYEQYF. CDR3 nucleotide sequence: TGTGCCAGCAGCTTAAGAGCGGGACATCTCTACGAGCAGTACTTC.